A selection of T cell receptor beta chains follows, all from one sample in a study of monozygotic twins with inflammatory bowel disease. TCRdb re-analyzed the 5' RACE reads; it lists each CDR3 protein once, without DNA. This specimen shows some 160,000 distinct CDR3 sequences; the ten leading clones hold about 7.4%. Sequencing was done on a sample of blood. These receptors all stem from a human donor with ulcerative colitis or Crohn's disease, or a healthy co-twin of an affected twin (not recorded which). Both conserved end residues are part of each CDR3. Each record gives: J gene, V gene, clone size, CDR3 protein. Some rows mark clone size as missing; the rest say once, few, many or name a class of expanded clone.

TRBJ2-5 TRBV29-1 NA CSVGPTSRETQYF
TRBJ1-4 TRBV12-3/TRBV12-4 NA CASSLGTGGEKLFF
TRBJ2-3 TRBV5-1 NA CASSFGGDVDTQYF
TRBJ2-7 TRBV20-1 NA CSARGRDFEKSSYEQYF
TRBJ1-5 TRBV20-1 NA CSAYSQGARANQPQHF
TRBJ1-2 TRBV12-3/TRBV12-4 NA CASSWLANYGYTF
TRBJ1-5 TRBV18 NA CASSSGTGYQPQHF
TRBJ1-4 TRBV20-1 NA CSADTGGKEKLFF
TRBJ1-1 TRBV12-3/TRBV12-4 NA CASSFWGSTEAFF
TRBJ2-1 TRBV6-2/TRBV6-3 NA CASSYSNPRWAYNEQFF
TRBJ2-1 TRBV10-3 NA CAISDIGGRHYNEQFF
TRBJ2-1 TRBV20-1 NA CSARNRDSYNEQFF
TRBJ2-3 TRBV5-4 NA CATLSVGADTQYF
TRBJ2-5 TRBV29-1 NA CSVGGRPGRNQETQYF
TRBJ2-2 TRBV5-4 NA CASSLDTNTGELFF
TRBJ1-1 TRBV5-1 NA CASSLPGVGTEAFF
TRBJ1-2 TRBV30 NA CALGQGSYGYTF
TRBJ1-5 TRBV12-3/TRBV12-4 NA CASSLTQGPQHF
TRBJ1-2 TRBV6-5 NA CASSYTRFSGYTF
TRBJ2-3 TRBV2 NA CASRIGLAGVDTQYF
TRBJ2-7 TRBV5-4 NA CASSLTSGRVNEQYF
TRBJ1-3 TRBV20-1 NA CSARDEGSGNTIYF
TRBJ2-3 TRBV20-1 NA CSPSGRGTDTQYF
TRBJ2-7 TRBV7-3 NA CASSLGEWGSYEQYF
TRBJ1-1 TRBV5-1 NA CASGEGGTEAFF
TRBJ2-7 TRBV2 medium-sized CASSSFWTGLEQYF
TRBJ2-1 TRBV7-9 NA CASSGPGPSVGQFF
TRBJ2-2 TRBV20-1 NA CSATGTTNTGELFF
TRBJ2-7 TRBV27 NA CASSLKGSYEQYF
TRBJ2-2 TRBV27 NA CASWPYGESNTGELFF
TRBJ1-2 TRBV18 NA CASFGQGTYGYTF
TRBJ2-1 TRBV15 NA CATGRTSGFNEQFF
TRBJ2-3 TRBV27 NA CATHSWTDTQYF
TRBJ2-3 TRBV7-2 NA CASSFDRGSDTQYF
TRBJ2-4 TRBV5-1 NA CAKDRGRVDIQYF
TRBJ2-2 TRBV28 NA CASSLPGTGELFF
TRBJ1-3 TRBV2 NA CASSDSRSGNTIYF
TRBJ2-7 TRBV12-3/TRBV12-4 NA CASSDRGRGSYEQYF
TRBJ1-1 TRBV7-3 NA CASSLVGGLDTEAFF
TRBJ1-5 TRBV11-1 NA CASSRSLPGGRSNQPQHF
TRBJ2-6 TRBV7-3 NA CASSLRHGTGYSGANVLTF
TRBJ2-1 TRBV27 NA CASSLQEGLGNEQFF
TRBJ1-5 TRBV3-1 NA CASSQGAGTIDQPQHF
TRBJ2-1 TRBV28 NA CASSLIGVNEQFF
TRBJ1-2 TRBV30 NA CAWSGRVYGYTF
TRBJ2-7 TRBV20-1 NA CSANTGPGSYEQYF
TRBJ1-2 TRBV19 NA CASSLVVLNYGYTF
TRBJ2-5 TRBV30 NA CAWSSTRGPETQYF
TRBJ2-1 TRBV5-1 NA CASSLVAGRSYNEQFF
TRBJ1-1 TRBV5-4 NA CASSLSRNTEAFF
TRBJ2-7 TRBV7-2 NA CASSPGLGGGYEQYF